Below, 18 T cell receptor beta chains from the same sample are listed, as sequenced in a study of blood T cells in healthy people across ages. It was with a sample-barcoded 5' primer and a J-beta primer mix that a second PCR of roughly 6 to 12 cycles was run. TCRdb redid the calling of the 5' RACE reads with MiXCR, one entry per CDR3 protein. The table includes about 380,000 distinct CDR3 sequences, approximately 47% detected once. Sequencing was done on a sample of blood. These TCRs come from a man between 60 and 75 years old in good health.

Here the CDR3 DNA reads TGTGCCAGCAGTTACTCGTGGGAGCCGACTTACGAGCAGTACTTC. Translating it yields CASSYSWEPTYEQYF. The genes are TRBV6-5 and TRBJ2-5, with D tentatively TRBD2 (5 bases). The end of the DNA aligns better with TRBJ2-7, so the J call may be wrong. The CDR3 consists of 15 residues. Germline lookup yields CDR1 MNHEY and CDR2 SVGAGI.

The chain recombines TRBV11-3 with TRBJ2-7; 13 bases are a match to TRBD2. Trimming cost V 1 base and J 7 bases; bases outside gene matches: 7. The CDR3 extends over 16 amino acids. Germline values: CDR1 SGHNT, CDR2 YENEEA. In DNA form, the CDR3 reads TGTGCCAGCAGCTTAGGGACTAGCGGGAGCTCTTCTGAGCAGTACTTC. Translating it yields CASSLGTSGSSSEQYF.

This clonotype occurred a few times. This chain connects TRBV14 to TRBJ1-1; D not resolved. V was clipped by 0 bases and J by 0 bases, with 8 bases between them. The CDR3 spans 15 residues. Germline CDR1 SGHDN, CDR2 FVKESK. The CDR3 nucleotides are TGTGCCAGCAGCCAAGACGGATTTCTGAACACTGAAGCTTTCTTT. Protein: CASSQDGFLNTEAFF. Combining the CDR3 with reference TRBV14 and TRBJ1-1 gives the whole variable domain EAGVTQFPSHSVIEKGQTVTLRCDPISGHDNLYWYRRVMGKEIKFLLHFVKESKQDESGMPNNRFLAERTGGTYSTLKVQPAELEDSGVYFCASSQDGFLNTEAFFGQGTRLTVV.

With respect to this clonotype: An end of the junction does not agree with germline; a read error may underlie this. The rearrangement links TRBV2 to TRBJ1-2; no definite D call. There are 12 residues in the CDR3. The germline V gene has CDR1 SNHLY and CDR2 FYNNEI. CDR3 sequence: CANSERTYGYTF. In DNA form, the CDR3 reads TGTGCCAACAGTGAGAGAACCTATGGCTACACCTTC.

This chain uses TRBV20-1 with TRBJ1-2; D call uncertain. The germline CDR1 and CDR2 sequences are DFQATT and SNEGSKA (reference sequence). V shed 0 bases and J shed 0 bases, with 8 bases lying between them. This CDR3 contains 14 residues. This CDR3 reads CSARDKATNYGYTF. The CDR3 bases are TGCAGTGCTAGAGATAAGGCCACTAACTATGGCTACACCTTC.

The chain joins TRBV15 to TRBJ2-3; TRBD1 aligns across 8 bases. The CDR3 loop spans 17 amino acids. V lost 5 bases to trimming and J lost 2 bases; unmatched junction nucleotides: 12. Germline V gene sequence: CDR1 LNHNV, CDR2 YYDKDF (reference sequence). The CDR3 here is CATSRGQGRGHTDTQYF. DNA for the CDR3: TGTGCCACCAGCCGAGGACAGGGCCGTGGGCACACAGATACGCAGTATTTT.

The chain couples TRBV10-3 to TRBJ2-1, with 15 nucleotides matching TRBD2. The V gene's germline CDR1 is ENHRY and CDR2 SYGVKD. This CDR3 region has 18 residues. Unmatched junction bases numbered 7, after V lost 0 bases and J lost 7 bases. As DNA, the CDR3 is TGTGCCATCAGTGAGTCGACCGGACTAGCGGGAGGGGGGAATGAGCAGTTCTTC. Translating it yields CAISESTGLAGGGNEQFF.

Comment on this clonotype: A junction end diverges from the germline sequence, so it may reflect a read error. The genes are TRBV29-1 and TRBJ2-5; D gene uncertain. Germline lookup yields CDR1 SQVTM and CDR2 ANQGSEA. This CDR3 region has 12 residues. Here the CDR3 reads CSVNEGQENQYF. For the CDR3, the DNA is TGCAGCGTTAATGAAGGCCAAGAGAACCAGTACTTC.

This clonotype has more than one count but fewer than ten. The genes are TRBV20-1 and TRBJ2-5; either TRBD1 or TRBD2 may fit D (5 bases each). The CDR3 is 13 residues long. Trimming removed 6 bases from V and 9 bases from J, with 20 bases in between. The germline CDR1 and CDR2 sequences are DFQATT and SNEGSKA (reference sequence). CDR3 nucleotide sequence: TGCAGTGCGATGGAGGCAAGCCAAGGGGCCCAGTACTTC. Encoded protein: CSAMEASQGAQYF.

This clonotype came up many times. The chain employs TRBV7-9 and TRBJ1-6, with D tentatively TRBD1 (6 bases). This CDR3 has 15 amino acids. Germline V gives CDR1 SEHNR, CDR2 FQNEAQ (reference sequence). Deletions cut 5 bases from V and 11 bases from J, with 19 bases between. This chain's CDR3 is CASSPATGIVPPLHF. In DNA form, the CDR3 reads TGTGCCAGCAGCCCAGCCACAGGGATTGTTCCACCCCTCCACTTT.

V is TRBV14 and J is TRBJ1-6; D ambiguous. Trimming left V 5 bases short and J 6 bases short, with 8 bases between. Germline values: CDR1 SGHDN, CDR2 FVKESK. The CDR3 loop spans 13 amino acids. CDR3 sequence: CASSRVPNSPLHF. CDR3 in DNA: TGTGCCAGCAGCAGGGTTCCTAATTCACCCCTCCACTTT.

This clonotype was seen a handful of times. The rearrangement links TRBV29-1 to TRBJ2-7; 7 nucleotides line up with TRBD1. The CDR3 has 12 amino acids. V trimming: 4 bases; J trimming: 2 bases; junction bases outside the gene matches: 2. Germline-derived CDR1 and CDR2 are SQVTM and ANQGSEA. The CDR3 sequence is CSVGQGAYEQYF. In DNA, the CDR3 is TGCAGCGTTGGCCAGGGGGCCTACGAGCAGTACTTC.

The CDR3 sequence: CASNPQRGGQYF. The CDR3 nucleotides are TGTGCCAGCAATCCACAACGCGGGGGGCAGTACTTC. The chain combines TRBV12-3 or TRBV12-4 with TRBJ2-7; 7 nucleotides line up with TRBD2. V was pared by 7 bases and J by 9 bases, with 9 bases of the junction left unmatched. The CDR3 is 12 amino acids.

The sample holds one count of this clonotype. V gene TRBV7-2 combines with J gene TRBJ1-1, with D possibly TRBD1 on 5 matching bases. In germline, CDR1 is SGHTA, CDR2 FQGNSA. V was shortened by 7 bases and J by 1 base, with 13 bases between the two germline ends. CDR3 size: 14 residues. In DNA, the CDR3 is TGTGCCAGCATCTCGGGGCAGACGAACACTGAAGCTTTCTTT. Amino acid sequence: CASISGQTNTEAFF.

The chain joins TRBV20-1 to TRBJ1-2; perhaps TRBD1 as D (6 bases). This CDR3 contains 14 residues. Between the trimmed V and J ends, which lost 6 bases and 4 bases, there was a span of 18 bases. The germline gives CDR1 DFQATT, CDR2 SNEGSKA (reference sequence). The CDR3 DNA follows: TGCAGTGCCCCAAGCCCACAGGGAGGCTATGGCTACACCTTC. This translates into CSAPSPQGGYGYTF.

This clonotype was seen repeatedly, ten times or more. It may be a read error: a sequence one base away is much more abundant. The chain carries TRBV27 and TRBJ2-5; D call uncertain. V was pared by 7 bases and J by 11 bases, with 14 bases between. Germline V gene lookup returns CDR1 MNHEY and CDR2 SMNVEV (reference sequence). CDR3 length equals 11 residues. In DNA form, the CDR3 reads TGTGCCAGCACTGAGAGGAATGAGCAGTACTTC. This translates into CASTERNEQYF.

The V gene is TRBV27, the J gene TRBJ2-5, with 9 bases fitting TRBD1. The CDR3 contains 16 residues. Per germline, CDR1 MNHEY and CDR2 SMNVEV (reference sequence). With 6 bases clipped from V and 11 bases from J, the junction kept 19 bases outside the gene matches. CDR3 amino acids: CASSQAGTGLYNEQYF. The CDR3 bases are TGTGCCAGCAGCCAAGCAGGGACAGGGCTGTACAATGAGCAGTACTTC.

A few counts support this clonotype. The chain recombines TRBV6-2 or TRBV6-3 with TRBJ2-7; 10 nucleotides line up with TRBD1. The CDR3 spans 15 residues. The V segment lost 7 bases and the J segment 5 bases; nucleotides outside the gene matches: 11. CDR1 and CDR2 (germline): MNHEY, SVGEGT. The CDR3 region has the DNA TGTGCCAGCATTGACCGGGACAGGGGTGCCCACGAGCAGTACTTC. Its protein is CASIDRDRGAHEQYF.